This TCR beta chain is from a study of T-cell memory formation after mild COVID-19 (dated by TCRdb to the early 2020s). With regard to the full study: Most TCR sequence clusters were specific to one of the two donors. In two donors, T-cell clones that expanded and contracted after mild COVID-19 were tracked by sequencing TCRalpha and TCRbeta repertoires over time. Two young, previously healthy adult volunteers, one female and one male, were included in the cohort.

Findings and caveats that apply to the study as a whole: Some responding clones were detected in pre-infection memory, suggesting pre-existing cross-reactive memory T cells joined the SARS-CoV-2 response. Clones that contracted from day 15 to 85 showed balanced CD4/CD8 phenotypes, whereas a second wave of clones that expanded from day 15 to 37 leaned towards CD4+. Contracting CD4+ clones were found mainly in CM and EM memory subsets, while CD8+ clones were enriched in EMRA. The second-wave clones that peaked on day 37 were not confirmed to be SARS-CoV-2 specific. The study included only a couple of mild cases, and larger cohorts that include severe cases with pre-infection samples were judged to be necessary.

V and J are truncated by 3 bases and 6 bases respectively, leaving an intervening sequence of 27 bases. CDR1 and CDR2, looked up from the germline V gene (reference sequence), are SEHNR and FQNEAQ. The CDR3 numbers 19 residues from cysteine through phenylalanine. CDR3 DNA only is kept here, 57 bases in frame from base 1. Concerning this clonotype itself: Its antigen is not yet known. The input lacks base qualities; no much larger clone sits a single base away.

Sequenced on an Illumina NovaSeq 6000. cDNA libraries for TCRalpha and TCRbeta were prepared by 5'RACE using constant-segment primers, with sample barcodes and unique molecular identifiers added. RNA was extracted from every sample with Trizol reagent. The libraries were amplified in two PCR steps, and the second step added a second sample barcode and Illumina TruSeq adapters. The libraries were sequenced on an Illumina NovaSeq using 2 x 150 bp paired-end reads. Per the source publication's procedure: The reads were demultiplexed and collapsed into UMI-guided consensus sequences using migec v1.2.7. With mixcr v2.1.11, UMI consensuses were aligned to TRA and TRB V and J templates and assembled into clonotypes. Clonotypes were classified as expanded or contracted when called significant by both edgeR and NoisET, with noise models trained on biological replicates. For edgeR calls, a false discovery rate-adjusted p below 0.01 and a log2 fold-change threshold of 1 were applied. PCA with hierarchical clustering of max-normalized trajectories of the 1000 most abundant clonotypes was used as exploratory dynamics analysis. The CD4 or CD8 phenotype of responding clones was assigned using the separately sequenced CD4+ and CD8+ repertoires. The raw public reads went through TCRdb reprocessing: fastp at Q25, MiXCR clone calling, in-frame beta chains kept. CDR3 protein duplicates are merged, each entry listing the most common genes and DNA. Here the V and J calls rest on TCRdb's processing, not on the authors' analysis. This sample comprises 470,000 or so distinct CDR3 sequences, more than 20% of them detected only once. Approximately 12% of the sample goes to the ten largest clones.

Ficoll-Paque density gradient centrifugation was the method used to isolate PBMCs. Recombination connected TRBV7-9 to TRBJ1-5; the D region possibly corresponds to TRBD1 (5 bases align). The sample taken for sequencing was PBMCs or a T cell subset sorted from them (not recorded which). The receptor was derived from an adult woman who had mild COVID-19 (a few samples of this study predate the infection). The sample titles of this study are shuffled in the database, so cell type and time point are left out; the donor was told from shared clones. The CDR3 has the sequence CASSLVETRQGFDSQPQHF. The sequenced DNA is TGTGCCAGCAGCTTGGTGGAGACCAGACAAGGCTTTGACAGTCAGCCCCAGCATTTT. When the CDR3 is completed using the reference TRBV7-9 and TRBJ1-5 genes on either side, the full variable domain is DTGVSQNPRHKITKRGQNVTFRCDPISEHNRLYWYRQTLGQGPEFLTYFQNEAQLEKSRLLSDRFSAERPKGSFSTLEIQRTEQGDSAMYLCASSLVETRQGFDSQPQHFGDGTRLSIL.